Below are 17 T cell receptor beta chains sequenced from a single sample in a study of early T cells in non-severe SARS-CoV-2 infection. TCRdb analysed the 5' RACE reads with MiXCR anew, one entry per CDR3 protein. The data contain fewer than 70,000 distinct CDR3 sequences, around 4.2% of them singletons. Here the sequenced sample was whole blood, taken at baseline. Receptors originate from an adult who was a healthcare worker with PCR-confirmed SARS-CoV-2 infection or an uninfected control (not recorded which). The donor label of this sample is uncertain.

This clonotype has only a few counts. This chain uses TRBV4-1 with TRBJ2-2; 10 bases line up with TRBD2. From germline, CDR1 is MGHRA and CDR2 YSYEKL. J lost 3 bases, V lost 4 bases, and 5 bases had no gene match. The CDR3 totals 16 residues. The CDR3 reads CASSLRTSGYTGELFF. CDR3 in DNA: TGCGCCAGCAGCCTCAGGACTAGCGGCTACACCGGGGAGCTGTTTTTT.

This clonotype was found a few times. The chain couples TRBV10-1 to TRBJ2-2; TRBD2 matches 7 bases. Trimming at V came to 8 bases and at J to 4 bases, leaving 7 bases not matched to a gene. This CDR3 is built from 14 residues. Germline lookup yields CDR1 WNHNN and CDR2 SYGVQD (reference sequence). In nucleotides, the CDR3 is TGCGCCAGCCGGAGAACGGGGGGCACCGGGGAGCTGTTTTTT. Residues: CASRRTGGTGELFF.

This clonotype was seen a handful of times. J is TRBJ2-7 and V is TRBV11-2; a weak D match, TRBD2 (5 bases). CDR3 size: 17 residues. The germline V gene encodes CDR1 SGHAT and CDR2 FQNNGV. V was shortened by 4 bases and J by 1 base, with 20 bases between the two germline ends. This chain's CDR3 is CASSWVFLVEGSYEQYF. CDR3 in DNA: TGTGCCAGCAGCTGGGTTTTTCTGGTAGAGGGATCCTACGAGCAGTACTTC.

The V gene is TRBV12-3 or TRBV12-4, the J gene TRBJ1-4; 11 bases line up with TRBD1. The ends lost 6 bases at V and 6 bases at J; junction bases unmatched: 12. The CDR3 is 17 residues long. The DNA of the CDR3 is TGTGCCAGCAGCAGCCGGGACAGGGGGTTTATCGATGAAAAACTGTTTTTT. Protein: CASSSRDRGFIDEKLFF.

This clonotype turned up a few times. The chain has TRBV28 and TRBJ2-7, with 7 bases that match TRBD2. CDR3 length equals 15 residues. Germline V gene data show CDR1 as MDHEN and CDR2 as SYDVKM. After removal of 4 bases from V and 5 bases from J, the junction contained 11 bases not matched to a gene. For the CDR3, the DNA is TGTGCCAGCAGTTCCCCTGGGAGGGGAGGGGACGAGCAGTACTTC. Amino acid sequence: CASSSPGRGGDEQYF.

The CDR3 DNA reads TGCAGCGTTTGGGCCTCCGTCAGTCCAGATACGCAGTATTTT. Encoded protein: CSVWASVSPDTQYF. The rearrangement joins TRBV29-1 to TRBJ2-3; D remains unclear. The CDR3 has 14 amino acids. V was shortened by 5 bases and J by 4 bases, with 16 bases between the two germline ends. Germline V lookup: CDR1 SQVTM, CDR2 ANQGSEA.

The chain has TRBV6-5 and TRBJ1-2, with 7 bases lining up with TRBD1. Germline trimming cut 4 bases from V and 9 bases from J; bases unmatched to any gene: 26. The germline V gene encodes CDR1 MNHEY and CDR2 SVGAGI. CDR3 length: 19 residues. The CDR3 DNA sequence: TGTGCCAGCAGTTTCACGGGACAGCCCCAGAGGGGGGACAGATGGAGCTACACCTTC. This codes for CASSFTGQPQRGDRWSYTF.

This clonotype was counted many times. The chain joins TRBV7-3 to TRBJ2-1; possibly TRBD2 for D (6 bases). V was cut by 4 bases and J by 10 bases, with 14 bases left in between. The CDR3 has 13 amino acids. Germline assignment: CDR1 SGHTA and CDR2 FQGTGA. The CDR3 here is CASSSAGSREQFF. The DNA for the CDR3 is TGTGCCAGCAGCTCCGCGGGGTCAAGAGAGCAGTTCTTC.

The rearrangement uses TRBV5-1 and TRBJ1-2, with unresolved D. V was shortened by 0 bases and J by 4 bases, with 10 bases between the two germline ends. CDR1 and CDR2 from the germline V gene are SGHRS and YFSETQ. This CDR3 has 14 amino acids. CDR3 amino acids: CASSLEDPLYGYTF. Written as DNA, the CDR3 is TGCGCCAGCAGCTTGGAGGACCCACTCTATGGCTACACCTTC.

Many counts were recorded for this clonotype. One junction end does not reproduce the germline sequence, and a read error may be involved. CDR3 region: CASSLAGPQETQYF. CDR3 DNA sequence: TGTGCTAGCAGCTTAGCTGGCCCGCAAGAGACCCAGTACTTC. This chain uses TRBV7-7 with TRBJ2-5, with D unclear. The germline V gene encodes CDR1 SSHAT and CDR2 FNYEAQ (reference sequence). CDR3 length equals 14 residues.

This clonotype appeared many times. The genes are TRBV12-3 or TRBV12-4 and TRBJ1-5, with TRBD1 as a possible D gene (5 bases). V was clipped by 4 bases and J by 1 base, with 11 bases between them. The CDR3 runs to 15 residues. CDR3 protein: CASSSGTISNQPQHF. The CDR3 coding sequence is TGTGCCAGCAGTTCAGGGACGATCAGCAATCAGCCCCAGCATTTT.

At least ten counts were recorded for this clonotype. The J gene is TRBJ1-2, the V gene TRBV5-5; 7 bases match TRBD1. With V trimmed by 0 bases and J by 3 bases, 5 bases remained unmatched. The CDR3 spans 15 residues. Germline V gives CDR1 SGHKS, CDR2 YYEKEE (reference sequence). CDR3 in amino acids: CASSLGATGDYGYTF. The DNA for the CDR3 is TGTGCCAGCAGCTTGGGGGCAACAGGGGACTATGGCTACACCTTC.

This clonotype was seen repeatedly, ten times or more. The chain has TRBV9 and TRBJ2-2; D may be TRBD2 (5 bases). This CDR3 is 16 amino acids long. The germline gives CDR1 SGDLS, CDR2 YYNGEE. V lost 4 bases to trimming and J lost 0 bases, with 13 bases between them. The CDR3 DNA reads TGTGCCAGCAGCCCCCAGGACTCCGCGAACACCGGGGAGCTGTTTTTT. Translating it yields CASSPQDSANTGELFF.

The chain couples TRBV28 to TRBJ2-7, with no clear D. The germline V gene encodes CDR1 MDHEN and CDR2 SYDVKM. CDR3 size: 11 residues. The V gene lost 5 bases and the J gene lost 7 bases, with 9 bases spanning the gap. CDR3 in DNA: TGTGCCAGCAGTGAGACCCGGGAGCAGTACTTC. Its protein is CASSETREQYF.

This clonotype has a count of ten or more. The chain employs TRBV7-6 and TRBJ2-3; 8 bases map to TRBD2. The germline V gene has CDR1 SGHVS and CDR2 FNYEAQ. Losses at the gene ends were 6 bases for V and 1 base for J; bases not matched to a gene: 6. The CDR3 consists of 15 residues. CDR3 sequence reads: CASSYAGGGTDTQYF. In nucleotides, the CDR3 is TGTGCCAGCAGTTACGCGGGGGGCGGCACAGATACGCAGTATTTT.

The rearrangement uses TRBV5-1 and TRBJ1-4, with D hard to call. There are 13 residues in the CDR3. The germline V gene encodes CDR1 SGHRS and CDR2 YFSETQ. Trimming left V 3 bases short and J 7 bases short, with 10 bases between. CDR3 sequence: CASSSQGGEKLFF. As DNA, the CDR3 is TGCGCCAGCAGCTCCCAAGGAGGTGAAAAACTGTTTTTT. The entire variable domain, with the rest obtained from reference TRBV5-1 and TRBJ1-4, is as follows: KAGVTQTPRYLIKTRGQQVTLSCSPISGHRSVSWYQQTPGQGLQFLFEYFSETQRNKGNFPGRFSGRQFSNSRSEMNVSTLELGDSALYLCASSSQGGEKLFFGSGTQLSVL.

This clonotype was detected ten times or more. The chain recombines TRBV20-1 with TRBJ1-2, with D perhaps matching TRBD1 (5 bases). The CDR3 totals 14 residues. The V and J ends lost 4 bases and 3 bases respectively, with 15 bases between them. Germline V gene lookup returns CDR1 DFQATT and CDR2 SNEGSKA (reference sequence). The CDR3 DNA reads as TGCAGTGCTACCCGAGGGGAGGGCTACTATGGCTACACCTTC. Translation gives CSATRGEGYYGYTF.